Each of the 20 T cell receptor beta chains below was sequenced from the same sample in a study of blood T cell repertoires in COVID-19. Some clones are missing from TCRdb's copy, which holds only in-frame ones; the method was immunoSEQ multiplex PCR. This sample has more than 45,000 clones, with around 90% found just once. The sequenced sample was peripheral blood. The source of these receptors is a man aged 55 to 70 with acute or convalescent COVID-19.

This rearrangement joins TRBV6-2 or TRBV6-3 to TRBJ2-4, with D perhaps TRBD2 (6 bases). Germline V gene sequence: CDR1 MNHEY, CDR2 SVGEGT. Trimming removed 7 bases from V and 6 bases from J, with 13 bases in between. CDR3 length equals 13 residues. The CDR3 DNA follows: TGTGCCAGCACCCCCGGGGGAAGAAACATTCAGTACTTC. Translating it yields CASTPGGRNIQYF.

This sequence joins TRBV3-1 (or the pseudogene TRBV3-2) and TRBJ2-5; 12 bases agree with TRBD2. The V gene's germline CDR1 is LGHDT and CDR2 YNNKEL (reference sequence). This CDR3 is built from 15 residues. J was trimmed by 4 bases and V by 4 bases; bases with no gene match: 4. The CDR3 coding sequence is TGTGCCAGCAGCCCTAGACTAGCGGGAGTAGAGACCCAGTACTTC. Amino acid sequence: CASSPRLAGVETQYF.

This clone was seen once. The chain is built from TRBV28 and TRBJ2-4; 11 positions match TRBD2. The CDR3 loop spans 16 amino acids. Germline CDR1 and CDR2: MDHEN and SYDVKM. The V and J ends lost 6 bases and 3 bases, in that order; junction bases with no gene match: 7. The CDR3 DNA reads as TGTGCCAGCAGCCTACTAGCGGGAGATGTCAAAAACATTCAGTACTTC. It translates to CASSLLAGDVKNIQYF. Based on the CDR3 plus reference TRBV28 and TRBJ2-4, the full variable domain is DVKVTQSSRYLVKRTGEKVFLECVQDMDHENMFWYRQDPGLGLRLIYFSYDVKMKEKGDIPEGYSVSREKKERFSLILESASTNQTSMYLCASSLLAGDVKNIQYFGAGTRLSVL.

This sequence joins TRBV11-3 and TRBJ1-6, with D perhaps TRBD1 (6 bases). CDR1 SGHNT and CDR2 YENEEA come from the germline V gene. The CDR3 has 15 residues. Trimming left V 0 bases short and J 11 bases short, with 14 bases between. The CDR3 sequence is CASSLDLGARTPLHF. In DNA form, the CDR3 reads TGTGCCAGCAGCTTAGATCTGGGGGCGAGGACACCCCTCCACTTT. Using reference TRBV11-3 and TRBJ1-6 for the parts outside the CDR3, the full variable domain is EAGVVQSPRYKIIEKKQPVAFWCNPISGHNTLYWYLQNLGQGPELLIRYENEEAVDDSQLPKDRFSAERLKGVDSTLKIQPAELGDSAVYLCASSLDLGARTPLHFGNGTRLTVT.

The chain uses TRBV5-4 and TRBJ2-2; 12 bases line up with TRBD1. Per germline, CDR1 SGHNT and CDR2 YYREEE (reference sequence). J lost 6 bases, V lost 4 bases, and 10 bases had no gene match. The CDR3 has 17 residues. This CDR3 is CASSPGTGGLIAGELFF. Here the CDR3 DNA reads TGTGCCAGCAGCCCCGGGACAGGGGGCCTTATAGCCGGGGAGCTGTTTTTT.

Only one count was recorded for this clone. The CDR3 nucleotides read TGTGCCAGCAGTTACTCCCTAAGGGGTACCGGGGAGCTGTTTTTT. Translating gives CASSYSLRGTGELFF. V usage is TRBV6-6 and J usage is TRBJ2-2; possibly TRBD1 for D (5 bases). Germline V gives CDR1 MNHNY, CDR2 SVGAGI (reference sequence). The ends were cut back, 0 bases at V and 5 bases at J, with 10 bases in the middle. CDR3 length equals 15 residues.

On this clone: The same CDR3 can be traced to other DNA sequences in this sample. The gene calls are TRBV3-1 (or the pseudogene TRBV3-2) and TRBJ2-1, with TRBD2 matching 12 bases. V lost 6 bases and J lost 5; bases outside the gene matches: 2. The germline V gene encodes CDR1 LGHDT and CDR2 YNNKEL (reference sequence). This CDR3 has 14 residues. The DNA for the CDR3 is TGTGCCAGCAGTTGGACTAGCGGGGACAATGAGCAGTTCTTC. It yields the protein CASSWTSGDNEQFF.

The CDR3 loop is CASSLAAGTGELFF. As DNA, the CDR3 is TGCGCCAGCAGCTTGGCAGCGGGCACCGGGGAGCTGTTTTTT. The rearrangement joins TRBV5-1 to TRBJ2-2, with D possibly TRBD2 on 6 matching bases. Germline CDR1 reads SGHRS; CDR2 reads YFSETQ. Trimming removed 0 bases at V and 4 bases at J, with 7 bases between. This CDR3 comprises 14 residues.

The genes are TRBV5-1 and TRBJ2-7; 10 nucleotides line up with TRBD2. CDR3 length: 13 residues. V shed 7 bases, J shed 6 bases, and the junction held 7 bases outside the gene matches. CDR1 and CDR2 (germline): SGHRS, YFSETQ. CDR3 amino acids: CASGLLAGAEQYF. In DNA, the CDR3 is TGCGCCAGCGGCCTTCTAGCGGGAGCCGAGCAGTACTTC.

This chain joins TRBV4-2 and TRBJ2-4; maybe TRBD1 (6 bases). The V end lost 0 bases, the J end lost 0 bases, and 9 bases lay between the germline ends. CDR1 and CDR2 (germline): LGHNA, YNFKEQ. The CDR3 runs to 16 residues. The CDR3 coding sequence is TGTGCCAGCAGCCAAGAGGGCAGGGGAGCCAAAAACATTCAGTACTTC. Residues: CASSQEGRGAKNIQYF.

V gene TRBV4-3 combines with J gene TRBJ2-1; 12 nucleotides line up with TRBD2. The CDR3 covers 17 residues. The J segment lost 8 bases and the V segment lost 0 bases, leaving 8 bases of the junction unmatched. Germline assignment: CDR1 LGHNA and CDR2 YSLEER. The CDR3 region has the DNA TGCGCCAGCAGCCAAGATAGAACTAGCGGGAGGAGGTATGAGCAGTTCTTC. The encoded protein is CASSQDRTSGRRYEQFF.

The chain combines TRBV30 with TRBJ1-2; D uncertain. Germline CDR1 is GTSNPN and CDR2 is SVGIG (reference sequence). The CDR3 is 14 residues long. V shed 3 bases and J shed 8 bases, with 19 bases lying between them. Here the CDR3 reads CAWSQVPDRVGYTF. The CDR3 bases are TGTGCCTGGAGCCAAGTTCCCGATCGGGTCGGCTACACCTTC.

J is TRBJ2-1 and V is TRBV4-3; 12 bases agree with TRBD2. Germline V lookup: CDR1 LGHNA, CDR2 YSLEER. The length of the CDR3 is 17 residues. With 1 base clipped from V and 9 bases from J, the junction kept 10 bases outside the gene matches. CDR3 amino acids: CASSQGTSGAYGREQFF. CDR3 DNA sequence: TGCGCCAGCAGCCAAGGGACTAGCGGGGCGTACGGGCGTGAGCAGTTCTTC.

The rearrangement joins TRBV7-2 to TRBJ2-1; the D gene is possibly TRBD1 (5 bases). Germline V lookup: CDR1 SGHTA, CDR2 FQGNSA. The V and J ends lost 0 bases and 9 bases respectively, with 6 bases between them. The CDR3 contains 12 residues. In nucleotides, the CDR3 is TGTGCCAGCAGCTTAGCCAGGGCTGAGCAGTTCTTC. It is translated as CASSLARAEQFF.

J is TRBJ2-1 and V is TRBV5-4; 11 nucleotides line up with TRBD2. Germline V gene sequence: CDR1 SGHNT, CDR2 YYREEE (reference sequence). Trimming took 4 bases from V and 3 from J; bases not matched to a gene: 3. This CDR3 is 15 amino acids long. The DNA of the CDR3 is TGTGCCAGCAGCCCGACTAGCGGGATCTACAATGAGCAGTTCTTC. It codes for CASSPTSGIYNEQFF.

The chain is built from TRBV19 and TRBJ2-7; D might be TRBD2 (6 bases). Trimming took 3 bases from V and 4 from J, leaving 10 bases between them. The CDR3 runs to 13 residues. CDR1 and CDR2 (germline): LNHDA, SQIVND (reference sequence). Written as DNA, the CDR3 is TGTGCCAGTAGTATGGGCGGGATTTACGAGCAGTACTTC. Its translation: CASSMGGIYEQYF.

The J gene is TRBJ2-2, the V gene TRBV19; TRBD1 might be the D (6 bases). CDR1 and CDR2 (germline): LNHDA, SQIVND (reference sequence). This CDR3 region has 15 residues. V gave up 1 base and J gave up 4 bases, with 10 bases separating them. The CDR3 DNA reads TGTGCCAGTAGTATAGGACAGGCCGGCACCGGGGAGCTGTTTTTT. As protein: CASSIGQAGTGELFF. The complete variable domain, with remaining parts taken from reference TRBV19 and TRBJ2-2, reads DGGITQSPKYLFRKEGQNVTLSCEQNLNHDAMYWYRQDPGQGLRLIYYSQIVNDFQKGDIAEGYSVSREKKESFPLTVTSAQKNPTAFYLCASSIGQAGTGELFFGEGSRLTVL.

The chain has TRBV27 and TRBJ1-1; perhaps TRBD1 as D (5 bases). This CDR3 spans 13 amino acids. V was pared by 3 bases and J by 1 base, with 6 bases between. Germline V lookup: CDR1 MNHEY, CDR2 SMNVEV (reference sequence). The CDR3: CASSFQGNTEAFF. CDR3 nucleotide sequence: TGTGCCAGCAGTTTCCAGGGGAACACTGAAGCTTTCTTT.

The chain recombines TRBV6-5 with TRBJ2-1, with 7 bases that match TRBD2. Germline V lookup: CDR1 MNHEY, CDR2 SVGAGI. V was clipped by 7 bases and J by 4 bases; unmatched bases: 7. This CDR3 is 14 amino acids long. Here the CDR3 reads CASNLSGRYNEQFF. CDR3 bases: TGTGCCAGCAATCTTAGCGGGCGTTACAATGAGCAGTTCTTC.

This rearrangement joins TRBV6-5 to TRBJ1-2; the match to TRBD1 covers 8 bases. Trimming removed 6 bases from V and 8 bases from J; junction bases left unmatched: 5. The CDR3 consists of 12 residues. Germline-derived CDR1 and CDR2 are MNHEY and SVGAGI. Here the CDR3 DNA reads TGTGCCAGCAGCTGGACAGGGCAAGGCTACACCTTC. Translating it yields CASSWTGQGYTF.